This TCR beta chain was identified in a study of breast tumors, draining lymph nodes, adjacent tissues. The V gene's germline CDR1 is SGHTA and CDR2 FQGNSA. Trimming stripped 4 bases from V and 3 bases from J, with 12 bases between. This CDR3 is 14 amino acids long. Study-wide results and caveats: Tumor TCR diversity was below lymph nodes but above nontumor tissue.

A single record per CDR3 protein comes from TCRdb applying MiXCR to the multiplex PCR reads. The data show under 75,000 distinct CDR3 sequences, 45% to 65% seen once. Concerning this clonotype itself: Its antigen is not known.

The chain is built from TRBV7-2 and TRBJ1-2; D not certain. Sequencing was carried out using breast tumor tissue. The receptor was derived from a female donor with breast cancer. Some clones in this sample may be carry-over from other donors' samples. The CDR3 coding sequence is TGTGCCAGCAGCTCCCGAGCAGGCGACTATGGCTACACCTTC. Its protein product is CASSSRAGDYGYTF.